The 30 T cell receptor beta chains below come from one sample, sequenced in a study of cytomegalovirus exposure and HLA in healthy donors. PCR amplification relied on 60 Vbeta primers (plus 13 Jbeta primers). Libraries were prepared by immunoSEQ multiplex PCR; TCRdb keeps only in-frame clonotypes and omits some of them. The data show around 92,000 clones, around 82% seen once. The specimen was PBMCs. The source of these receptors is a man in his late teens or twenties in good health and CMV-seronegative.

The chain links TRBV4-1 to TRBJ2-5; 7 nucleotides line up with TRBD1. With V trimmed by 4 bases and J by 2 bases, 7 bases remained unmatched. Germline lookup yields CDR1 MGHRA and CDR2 YSYEKL. This CDR3 is built from 15 residues. The chain's CDR3 is CASSRPGQLQETQYF. The CDR3 DNA is TGCGCCAGCAGCCGACCGGGACAGCTTCAAGAGACCCAGTACTTC.

Here the CDR3 reads CATSPSTGDLYGYTF. DNA of the CDR3: TGTGCCACCAGCCCCTCGACAGGGGACCTATATGGCTACACCTTC. The chain recombines TRBV15 with TRBJ1-2; TRBD1 matches 8 bases. The junction had 10 bases not matched to a gene; V was cut back by 5 bases and J by 5 bases. Germline CDR1 LNHNV, CDR2 YYDKDF (reference sequence). The CDR3 loop spans 15 amino acids.

The rearrangement links TRBV7-8 to TRBJ1-5; possibly TRBD1 for D (6 bases). With 2 bases removed from V and 3 bases from J, the gap between germline ends came to 14 bases. Germline CDR1 and CDR2: SGHVS and FQNEAQ. The CDR3 contains 16 residues. CDR3 coding DNA: TGTGCCAGCAGCTTATATTTGAGGGGGAACAATCAGCCCCAGCATTTT. Its protein is CASSLYLRGNNQPQHF.

The rearrangement uses TRBV6-1 and TRBJ2-3; the D is unclear. Germline CDR1 is MNHNS and CDR2 is SASEGT. Between the trimmed V and J ends, which lost 10 bases and 6 bases, there was a span of 14 bases. There are 12 residues in the CDR3. For the CDR3, the DNA is TGTGCCACCATTGACTCCGGGGATACGCAGTATTTT. It translates to CATIDSGDTQYF.

This chain uses TRBV18 with TRBJ2-7, with D tentatively TRBD2 (5 bases). CDR1 is KGHSH, CDR2 LQKENI, per germline. The CDR3 spans 14 residues. V was trimmed by 3 bases and J by 2 bases, leaving 11 bases between them. The DNA for the CDR3 is TGTGCCAGCTCACCCGATGGGCGGGCCTACGAGCAGTACTTC. Translation gives CASSPDGRAYEQYF.

The chain has TRBV27 and TRBJ2-7, with 12 nucleotides matching TRBD1. J was trimmed by 4 bases and V by 4 bases; bases with no gene match: 14. Germline lookup yields CDR1 MNHEY and CDR2 SMNVEV (reference sequence). The CDR3 is made up of 18 amino acids. The CDR3 reads CASSSPGTGGGYRYEQYF. DNA of the CDR3: TGTGCCAGCAGTTCCCCCGGGACAGGGGGCGGGTATAGGTACGAGCAGTACTTC.

The J gene is TRBJ1-2, the V gene TRBV10-1; no definite D call. Per the germline V gene, CDR1 is WNHNN and CDR2 is SYGVQD (reference sequence). The CDR3 has 14 amino acids. Trimming left V 6 bases short and J 4 bases short, with 15 bases between. The CDR3 loop reads CASRETHPGYGYTF. In nucleotides, the CDR3 is TGCGCCAGCAGGGAGACACACCCGGGCTATGGCTACACCTTC.

The gene calls are TRBV6-5 and TRBJ1-4; D gene ambiguous. This CDR3 has 14 amino acids. Trimming took 6 bases from V and 7 from J, leaving 15 bases between them. CDR1 and CDR2 from the germline V gene are MNHEY and SVGAGI. CDR3: CASSTRGSGEKLFF. CDR3 DNA: TGTGCCAGCAGCACCCGAGGGTCGGGTGAAAAACTGTTTTTT.

The V and J genes are TRBV7-2 and TRBJ2-3; 9 bases map to TRBD2. CDR1 SGHTA and CDR2 FQGNSA come from the germline V gene. V shed 3 bases, J shed 6 bases, and the junction held 10 bases outside the gene matches. The CDR3 contains 16 residues. The CDR3, as DNA: TGTGCCAGCAGCTTCACCCGCGGGGGGGCGGGCGATACGCAGTATTTT. It codes for CASSFTRGGAGDTQYF.

The genes are TRBV11-3 and TRBJ2-1; tentative D call: TRBD2 (5 bases). The germline gives CDR1 SGHNT, CDR2 YENEEA. The CDR3 is made up of 14 amino acids. Between the trimmed V and J ends, which lost 6 bases and 2 bases, there was a span of 11 bases. The CDR3 nucleotides are TGTGCCAGCAGTACCGGACTCGCCTACAATGAGCAGTTCTTC. Protein sequence: CASSTGLAYNEQFF. Based on the CDR3 plus reference TRBV11-3 and TRBJ2-1, the full variable domain is EAGVVQSPRYKIIEKKQPVAFWCNPISGHNTLYWYLQNLGQGPELLIRYENEEAVDDSQLPKDRFSAERLKGVDSTLKIQPAELGDSAVYLCASSTGLAYNEQFFGPGTRLTVL.

The chain recombines TRBV5-1 with TRBJ2-3, with 10 bases identical to TRBD2. Losses at the gene ends were 3 bases for V and 4 bases for J; bases not matched to a gene: 8. Germline lookup yields CDR1 SGHRS and CDR2 YFSETQ. The CDR3 contains 16 residues. The CDR3, as DNA: TGCGCCAGCAGCTCCGGACTAGCGGCATCACCAGATACGCAGTATTTT. Translation: CASSSGLAASPDTQYF.

V usage is TRBV11-3 and J usage is TRBJ2-3; D may be TRBD2 (5 bases). CDR1 SGHNT and CDR2 YENEEA come from the germline V gene. V was trimmed by 2 bases and J by 1 base, leaving 16 bases between them. The CDR3 runs 17 residues. CDR3 in DNA: TGTGCCAGCAGCTTACCTCGGACTTTTCGTCGCACAGATACGCAGTATTTT. Encoded protein: CASSLPRTFRRTDTQYF.

V gene TRBV14 combines with J gene TRBJ2-3, with 14 nucleotides matching TRBD2. V was pared by 2 bases and J by 10 bases, with 8 bases of the junction left unmatched. The CDR3 sequence is 16 residues long. Germline CDR1 is SGHDN and CDR2 is FVKESK. The CDR3 sequence is CASSQLGTSGGWAQYF. CDR3 nucleotides: TGTGCCAGCAGCCAACTGGGGACTAGCGGGGGTTGGGCGCAGTATTTT. Full variable domain (missing parts from reference TRBV14 and TRBJ2-3): EAGVTQFPSHSVIEKGQTVTLRCDPISGHDNLYWYRRVMGKEIKFLLHFVKESKQDESGMPNNRFLAERTGGTYSTLKVQPAELEDSGVYFCASSQLGTSGGWAQYFGPGTRLTVL.

The CDR3 protein is CASSLTGGTEAFF. In DNA, the CDR3 is TGTGCCAGCAGCTTAACAGGGGGGACTGAAGCTTTCTTT. The gene calls are TRBV11-2 and TRBJ1-1, with 8 bases identical to TRBD1. V shed 2 bases, J shed 5 bases, and the junction held 1 base outside the gene matches. Germline loops: CDR1 SGHAT, CDR2 FQNNGV. This CDR3 has 13 residues.

The chain uses TRBV6-8 and TRBJ1-2; D call uncertain. This CDR3 has 11 amino acids. V dropped 5 bases and J dropped 6 bases, with 7 bases sitting between them. Per germline, CDR1 MNHGY and CDR2 SAAAGT. CDR3 region: CASSEQDGYTF. CDR3 in DNA: TGTGCCAGCAGTGAGCAGGATGGCTACACCTTC.

The chain recombines TRBV11-2 with TRBJ1-6, with a tentative D call TRBD1 (6 bases). The germline V and J ends were trimmed by 5 bases and 6 bases, with 17 bases remaining between them. Germline V CDR1 and CDR2: SGHAT, FQNNGV. The CDR3 loop spans 16 amino acids. CDR3 in amino acids: CASSHRGGAPNSPLHF. The CDR3 nucleotides are TGTGCCAGCAGCCACCGGGGGGGGGCGCCTAATTCACCCCTCCACTTT.

This clone occurred once. The chain is built from TRBV29-1 and TRBJ1-1; 7 bases are a match to TRBD1. J gave up 1 base and V 6 bases, and 5 bases lay outside the gene matches. Germline lookup yields CDR1 SQVTM and CDR2 ANQGSEA. CDR3 length: 13 residues. CDR3 loop: CSVSGQENTEAFF. The CDR3 DNA reads TGCAGCGTCTCCGGACAGGAGAACACTGAAGCTTTCTTT.

The chain has TRBV5-6 and TRBJ1-1; TRBD1 aligns across 8 bases. CDR1 is SGHDT and CDR2 is YYEEEE in the germline V gene. V lost 4 bases to trimming and J lost 2 bases; unmatched junction nucleotides: 7. CDR3 size: 15 residues. The CDR3, as DNA: TGTGCCAGCAGCCCGATGGACAGGGATAACACTGAAGCTTTCTTT. Translated, it gives CASSPMDRDNTEAFF.

The V and J genes are TRBV11-2 and TRBJ2-4, with TRBD2 as a possible D gene (5 bases). V was shortened by 0 bases and J by 0 bases, with 9 bases between the two germline ends. CDR1 SGHAT and CDR2 FQNNGV come from the germline V gene. The CDR3 is 16 amino acids. The CDR3 bases are TGTGCCAGCAGCTTAGATCGGGCGGGAGCCAAAAACATTCAGTACTTC. Protein sequence: CASSLDRAGAKNIQYF.

This sequence joins TRBV10-2 and TRBJ2-5; D perhaps matches TRBD1 (7 bases). The DNA matches TRBJ2-7 better at its end, which makes the J call doubtful. Germline CDR1 is WSHSY and CDR2 is SAAADI. The CDR3 is made up of 15 amino acids. This CDR3 reads CASSGEAQGFYEQYF. The CDR3 coding sequence is TGCGCCAGCAGTGGGGAGGCACAGGGGTTCTACGAGCAGTACTTC.

In regard to this clone: One end of the junction is discordant with germline, which a read error may explain. This chain joins TRBV5-6 and TRBJ1-2; the D gene is possibly TRBD1 (5 bases). This CDR3 spans 15 amino acids. Germline V gene lookup returns CDR1 SGHDT and CDR2 YYEEEE. The CDR3 sequence: CAGSVQGISNYGYTF. The CDR3 DNA reads TGTGCCGGCAGCGTGCAGGGTATCTCTAACTATGGCTACACCTTC.

This clone has more than one count but fewer than ten. V and J are TRBV7-9 and TRBJ2-5; 10 positions match TRBD1. With 1 base clipped from V and 1 base from J, the junction kept 6 bases outside the gene matches. Germline-derived CDR1 and CDR2 are SEHNR and FQNEAQ (reference sequence). The CDR3 loop spans 17 amino acids. CDR3 sequence (DNA): TGTGCCAGCAGCTTAGGGACAGGGGGAGGGAGCCAAGAGACCCAGTACTTC. It encodes CASSLGTGGGSQETQYF. The full variable domain, its missing parts supplied by reference TRBV7-9 and TRBJ2-5, is DTGVSQNPRHKITKRGQNVTFRCDPISEHNRLYWYRQTLGQGPEFLTYFQNEAQLEKSRLLSDRFSAERPKGSFSTLEIQRTEQGDSAMYLCASSLGTGGGSQETQYFGPGTRLLVL.

The V and J genes are TRBV10-3 and TRBJ2-1; 14 positions agree with TRBD2. V dropped 4 bases and J dropped 4; count of bases not matched to a gene: 12. Germline V gene lookup returns CDR1 ENHRY and CDR2 SYGVKD. The CDR3 has 19 amino acids. CDR3 DNA sequence: TGTGCCATCAGTGTGGGGGGACTAGCGGGGGAGCTTCAATACAATGAGCAGTTCTTC. This gives the protein CAISVGGLAGELQYNEQFF.

The chain recombines TRBV7-9 with TRBJ1-1; a possible D gene is TRBD1 (6 bases). Trimming pared 5 bases from V and 2 bases from J, leaving 9 bases between. Germline CDR1 reads SEHNR; CDR2 reads FQNEAQ (reference sequence). The CDR3 totals 13 residues. The CDR3 is CASSPGQNTEAFF. DNA for the CDR3: TGTGCCAGCAGCCCGGGACAAAACACTGAAGCTTTCTTT.

The chain carries TRBV19 and TRBJ2-3; unclear D gene. Germline-derived CDR1 and CDR2 are LNHDA and SQIVND (reference sequence). Trimming removed 3 bases at V and 7 bases at J, with 20 bases between. This CDR3 is built from 16 residues. The CDR3 reads CASSMNVVALENTQYF. CDR3 DNA: TGTGCCAGTAGTATGAACGTGGTAGCTTTGGAAAATACGCAGTATTTT.

The gene calls are TRBV11-2 and TRBJ2-3; 9 positions match TRBD2. The CDR3 covers 16 residues. The ends lost 5 bases at V and 1 base at J; junction bases unmatched: 7. CDR1 is SGHAT and CDR2 is FQNNGV in the germline V gene. The CDR3 sequence is CASSGPSGDRTDTQYF. The CDR3 DNA reads TGTGCCAGCAGCGGACCTAGCGGGGACCGCACAGATACGCAGTATTTT.

The chain links TRBV5-4 to TRBJ1-2; unclear D gene. Between the trimmed V and J ends, which lost 3 bases and 8 bases, there was a span of 17 bases. Germline V gene lookup returns CDR1 SGHNT and CDR2 YYREEE (reference sequence). This CDR3 is built from 14 residues. The CDR3 coding sequence is TGTGCCAGCAGCTCAATAGCCCAGAATCACGGCTACACCTTC. Translating gives CASSSIAQNHGYTF.

The chain uses TRBV4-1 and TRBJ2-7; perhaps TRBD1 as D (6 bases). CDR1 is MGHRA, CDR2 YSYEKL, per germline. The V and J ends lost 1 base and 7 bases respectively, with 17 bases between them. This CDR3 has 15 amino acids. CDR3 sequence (DNA): TGCGCCAGCAGCCAAGCGTTACGGGGTAGGGGGGAGCAGTACTTC. This sequence encodes CASSQALRGRGEQYF.

V usage is TRBV19 and J usage is TRBJ1-1; a possible D gene is TRBD1 (5 bases). The CDR3 has 14 residues. CDR1 and CDR2 from the germline V gene are LNHDA and SQIVND (reference sequence). V was trimmed by 4 bases and J by 4 bases, leaving 13 bases between them. CDR3 sequence (DNA): TGTGCCAGTAGTACCTCCATGGGGGGCACTGAAGCTTTCTTT. Translating gives CASSTSMGGTEAFF.

The J gene is TRBJ1-1, the V gene TRBV6-1, with D maybe TRBD1 (5 bases). This CDR3 has 17 amino acids. Germline V gene data show CDR1 as MNHNS and CDR2 as SASEGT. V lost 2 bases to trimming and J lost 1 base, with 17 bases between them. CDR3 bases: TGTGCCAGCAGTGAATCCCTTGGACAACGCCCGAACACTGAAGCTTTCTTT. It specifies CASSESLGQRPNTEAFF.